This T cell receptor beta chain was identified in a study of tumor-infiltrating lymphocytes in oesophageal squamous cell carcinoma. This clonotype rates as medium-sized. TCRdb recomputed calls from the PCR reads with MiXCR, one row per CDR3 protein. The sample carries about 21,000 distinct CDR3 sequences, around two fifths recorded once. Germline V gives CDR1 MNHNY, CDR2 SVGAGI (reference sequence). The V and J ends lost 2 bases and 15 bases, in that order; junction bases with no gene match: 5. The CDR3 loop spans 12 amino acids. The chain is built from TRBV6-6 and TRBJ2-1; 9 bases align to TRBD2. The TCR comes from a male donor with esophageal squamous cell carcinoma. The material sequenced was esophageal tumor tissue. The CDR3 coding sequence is TGTGCCAGCAGTTACCCCAGCGGGGGGCTGTTCTTC. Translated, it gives CASSYPSGGLFF.